This T cell receptor (beta chain) was documented in a study of T cells in tumors after PD-1 blockade. Study at large: Prior checkpoint blockade, systemic immunosuppressant use, or anti-cancer therapy within 4 weeks excluded patients. Either cemiplimab 350 mg every 2 weeks or pembrolizumab 200 mg every 3 weeks was given. Daily vismodegib 150 mg continued in a subset of anti-PD-1-treated patients.

Overall study findings and caveats: Some novel exhausted tumor clones appeared in pre-treatment blood, suggesting peripheral recruitment.

CDR1 is SGHNT and CDR2 is YENEEA in the germline V gene. V was shortened by 3 bases and J by 4 bases, with 6 bases between the two germline ends. This CDR3 is 13 amino acids long. Of note for this clone: No antigen is known for it.

The table came from immunoSEQ multiplex PCR; TCRdb's copy has only in-frame clones and leaves some out. The table includes around 60,000 clones, roughly 78% detected once. The sequenced sample was PBMCs, obtained before anti-PD-1 treatment. The sequence was collected from a human donor with basal cell carcinoma. This chain joins TRBV11-3 and TRBJ2-2; D uncertain. DNA for the CDR3: TGTGCCAGCAGCTTTCGGGTCACCGGGGAGCTGTTTTTT. Translated, it gives CASSFRVTGELFF.